There are a few counts of the clone carrying this T cell receptor beta chain. Its antigen is unidentified. These data originate in a study of T-cell reconstitution after alpha-beta-depleted transplantation in children. Study-level points and caveats: Diversity and T-cell counts at one year after transplant derived mostly from new T cells. The study reportedly traced alpha-beta T cells about two months after transplant to several hundred expanded graft clones. Some patients owed their high day-60 TCRbeta diversity to surviving recipient T cells and thymic progenitors.

The TCRbeta library incorporated unique molecular identifiers. TCRdb ran MiXCR on the PCR reads and lists one entry per CDR3 protein. The profile shows about 440,000 distinct CDR3 sequences, around two fifths of them singletons. The CDR3 has 16 residues. From germline, CDR1 is SGHTA and CDR2 FQGNSA. Trimming pared 1 base from V and 6 bases from J, leaving 17 bases between. This clonotype was sampled from a girl aged 2 to 9 with aplastic anemia, due to receive a stem cell transplant. Sequencing was performed on PBMCs, taken before TCRalphabeta/CD19-depleted stem cell transplant. J is TRBJ2-3 and V is TRBV7-2, with TRBD2 as a possible D gene (7 bases). CDR3 in DNA: TGTGCCAGCAGCTTAGGGGGGGGCCCCACACACGATACGCAGTATTTT. It is translated as CASSLGGGPTHDTQYF.